This TCR beta chain is from a study of early T cells in non-severe SARS-CoV-2 infection. There are 14 residues in the CDR3. The V end was cut by 2 bases, the J end by 0 bases, with 7 bases between. Unique molecular identifiers were affixed to single, distinct cDNA molecules. One entry per CDR3 protein, called by TCRdb with MiXCR from the 5' RACE reads. The sample includes some 78,000 distinct CDR3 sequences, approximately 13% of them seen just once. The clonotype originates from an adult who was a healthcare worker with PCR-confirmed SARS-CoV-2 infection or an uninfected control (not recorded which). The chain employs TRBV12-3 or TRBV12-4 and TRBJ2-5; no firm D call. The sample taken for sequencing was whole blood. As DNA, the CDR3 is TGTGCCAGCAGTTTAATAGTGTACCAAGAGACCCAGTACTTC. It specifies CASSLIVYQETQYF.